Listed below are T cell receptor beta chains from one sample, sequenced in a study of cytomegalovirus exposure and HLA in healthy donors. Only in-frame clones appear in the TCRdb table, and some are missing; sequencing was by immunoSEQ multiplex PCR. Of 90,000 to 110,000 clones in the sample, 83% were seen once. Sequencing input: PBMCs. These receptors were obtained from a man aged 18 to 29 in good health and CMV-seronegative. CDR3s include the opening cysteine and the closing phenylalanine or tryptophan. The order of the fields is clone size, D gene, V gene, J gene, CDR3 protein, CDR3 DNA. The D gene is left open where the match is weak. Rows give clone size only sometimes, using once, few, many, or a class for an expanded clone.

.	TRBD1	TRBV28	TRBJ2-7	CASTRDRDRAYEQYF	TGTGCCAGCACCCGCGACCGGGACAGGGCCTACGAGCAGTACTTC
.	.	TRBV5-1	TRBJ2-4	CASYTHDRAKNIQYF	TGCGCCAGCTATACTCATGACAGGGCCAAAAACATTCAGTACTTC
.	TRBD1	TRBV4-1	TRBJ1-6	CASSRITGTGNNSPLHF	TGCGCCAGCAGCCGAATTACCGGGACAGGAAATAATTCACCCCTCCACTTT
.	TRBD1	TRBV9	TRBJ1-2	CASSVKTGGVSGYTF	TGTGCCAGCAGCGTGAAGACAGGGGGCGTGAGTGGCTACACCTTC
.	.	TRBV6-5	TRBJ2-7	CASSYSPGTYEQYF	TGTGCCAGCAGTTACTCCCCGGGTACGTACGAGCAGTACTTC
.	TRBD1	TRBV4-3	TRBJ2-7	CASSQDRVAYEQYF	TGCGCCAGCAGCCAGGACAGGGTTGCCTACGAGCAGTACTTC
.	.	TRBV7-9	TRBJ1-2	CASSLGGDYGYTF	TGTGCCAGCAGCTTAGGGGGGGACTATGGCTACACCTTC
.	.	TRBV5-4	TRBJ2-7	CASSPRGSGGSFEQYF	TGTGCCAGCAGTCCGCGCGGAAGCGGAGGAAGTTTCGAGCAGTACTTC
.	TRBD2	TRBV6-6	TRBJ2-5	CASTLAGYETQYF	TGTGCCAGCACGCTAGCGGGATATGAGACCCAGTACTTC
once	.	TRBV4-3	TRBJ2-1	CASSQAPEGRKEQFF	TGCGCCAGCAGCCAAGCTCCCGAAGGGAGAAAAGAGCAGTTCTTC
.	TRBD2	TRBV7-9	TRBJ2-3	CASSLEGLAGGPQYF	TGTGCCAGCAGCCTAGAGGGACTAGCGGGAGGGCCCCAGTATTTT
.	.	TRBV11-2	TRBJ2-3	CASSRSGGGSSTDTQYF	TGTGCCAGCAGCCGATCAGGTGGTGGGTCCAGCACAGATACGCAGTATTTT
.	TRBD1	TRBV5-4	TRBJ2-1	CASSLADTGDSYNEQFF	TGTGCCAGCAGCTTGGCCGATACAGGGGACTCCTACAATGAGCAGTTCTTC
.	.	TRBV5-4	TRBJ1-1	CASSLVGEAFF	TGTGCCAGCAGTCTGGTCGGTGAAGCTTTCTTT
.	TRBD1	TRBV6-1	TRBJ1-2	CASSGPQGIYGYTF	TGTGCCAGCAGTGGCCCACAGGGGATCTATGGCTACACCTTC
.	TRBD1	TRBV5-4	TRBJ1-5	CASSQEGTEYSNQPQHF	TGTGCCAGCAGCCAAGAGGGGACAGAGTATAGCAATCAGCCCCAGCATTTT
.	.	TRBV9	TRBJ2-5	CAGLGARTQYF	TGTGCCGGCCTGGGGGCAAGGACCCAGTACTTC